This TCR beta chain stems from a study of T cell changes during pregnancy in multiple sclerosis. Sequenced by immunoSEQ multiplex PCR; TCRdb stores in-frame clones only, minus some. The repertoire holds 69,000 or so clones, with approximately 92% as singletons. The germline gives CDR1 SQVTM, CDR2 ANQGSEA. Trimming stripped 3 bases from V and 6 bases from J, with 11 bases between. The CDR3 is 12 residues long. The sequence came from a female donor with multiple sclerosis, enrolled in a pregnancy study. This chain links TRBV29-1 with TRBJ1-2, with D maybe TRBD1 (5 bases). The sample was peripheral blood, taken before pregnancy. CDR3 residues: CSVDPGENGYTF. As DNA, the CDR3 is TGCAGCGTTGATCCGGGGGAGAATGGCTACACCTTC.